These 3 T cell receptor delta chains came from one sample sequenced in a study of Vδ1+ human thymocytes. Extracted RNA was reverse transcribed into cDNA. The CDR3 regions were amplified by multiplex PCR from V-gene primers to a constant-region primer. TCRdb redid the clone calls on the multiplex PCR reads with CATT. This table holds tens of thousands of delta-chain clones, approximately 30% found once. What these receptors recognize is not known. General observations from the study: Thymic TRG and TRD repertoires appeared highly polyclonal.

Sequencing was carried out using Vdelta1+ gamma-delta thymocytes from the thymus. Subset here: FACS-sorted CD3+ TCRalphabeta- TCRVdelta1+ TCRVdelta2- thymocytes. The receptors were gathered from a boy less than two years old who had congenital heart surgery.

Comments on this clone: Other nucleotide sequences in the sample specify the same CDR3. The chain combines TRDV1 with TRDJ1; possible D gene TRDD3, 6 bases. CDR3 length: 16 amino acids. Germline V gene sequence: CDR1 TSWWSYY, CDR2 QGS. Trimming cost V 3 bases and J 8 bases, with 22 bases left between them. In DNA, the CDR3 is TGTGCTCTTGGGGATGCCCCTACTTATGTGGGGGCAAAACTCATCTTT. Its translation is CALGDAPTYVGAKLIF.

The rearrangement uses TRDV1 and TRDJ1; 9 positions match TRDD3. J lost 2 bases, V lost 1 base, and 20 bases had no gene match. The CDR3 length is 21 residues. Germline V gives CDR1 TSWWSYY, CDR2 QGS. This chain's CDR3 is CALGEPNPYPGIRVWTDKLIF. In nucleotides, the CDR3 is TGTGCTCTTGGGGAACCTAATCCTTACCCGGGGATACGCGTATGGACCGATAAACTCATCTTT.

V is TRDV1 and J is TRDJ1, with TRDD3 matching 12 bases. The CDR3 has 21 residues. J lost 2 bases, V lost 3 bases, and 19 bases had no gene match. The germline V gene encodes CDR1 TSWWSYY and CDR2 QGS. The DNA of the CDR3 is TGTGCTCTTGGGGAGAACTTCCTAACGTACTGGGGGATACTCTTAACCGATAAACTCATCTTT. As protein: CALGENFLTYWGILLTDKLIF.